This paragraph covers one TCR beta chain sequence. Its target antigen remains unknown. No per-base quality is available; no much larger clone lies one base away. CDR1 and CDR2 are read off the germline V gene as SGHTA and FQGNSA. V lost 1 base and J lost 5 bases, and the count of bases not matched to a germline gene is 7. Spanning cysteine to phenylalanine, the CDR3 consists of 17 amino acids. Of all the DNA, just the CDR3 is kept, 51 bases in frame from base 1. All of the isolated RNA was reverse transcribed with the High Capacity cDNA Reverse Transcription Kit, so expressed TCRB transcripts were sequenced. Deep immunoSEQ sequencing was applied to naive, central memory and regulatory T cell samples, giving an average of roughly 3.5 million total reads per sample. After sorted cells were lysed in RLT buffer, RNA was extracted with DNase-treated RNeasy Micro or Mini kits, with the choice depending on cell number. To prevent cross-contamination, each cell subset was processed individually, whereas patient and healthy donor samples were processed jointly. The immunoSEQ multiplex PCR was used to amplify TCRB sequences from cDNA, generating 87-bp fragments that spanned the CDR3 region. Sequencing of the amplicons was done on the Illumina HiSeq platform. As for how the authors treated the data: PCR bias was corrected computationally using synthetic template baselines, and reads within Hamming distance 2 were collapsed, with unmergeable singletons discarded. Reads were aligned to IMGT to assign V, D and J genes, CDR3 length, and insertions or deletions at six rearrangement sites. Within each subset, clonotype counts were normalized to sorted cell number, after which true diversity and Gini coefficients were computed with the tcR R package. Repertoire sharing was quantified using the overlap coefficient calculated on TCRB nucleotide sequences. Out-of-frame TCRB sequences from naive cells were analyzed as a proxy for the pre-selection repertoire. TCRdb mirrors the immuneACCESS table, restricted to in-frame sequences. Some clones are absent from its copies; in checked studies, under half trace to an unresolved V gene, and the reason for the others is unknown. The V and J calls and the clone size are those of that table, but D and trimming were determined from the DNA. The sample data list 500,000 to 700,000 clones, and about 16% of these were observed just once. The ten biggest clones cover around 0.095% of the sample.

The sample is drawn from a study of beta chain features in type 1 diabetes (dated by TCRdb to 2017 to 2018). Describing the broader study: Mean age, gender distribution, total cell number and subset yield were not different between patients and healthy donors. A total of approximately 110,000,000 sorted cells were examined across all samples, and a strong correlation was observed between cell number per subset and RNA yield. The study compared the TCRB repertoires of sorted circulating CD4+ T cell subsets in recently diagnosed type 1 diabetes patients with those in matched healthy donors. Whereas all 30 or so donors provided naive and central memory subsets, regulatory and stem cell-like memory subsets were isolated from just 8 patients and roughly eight healthy donors.

Each donor gave one peripheral blood draw, approximately 120 mL on average, collected into heparinised tubes. A BD FACSAria II was used to sort naive, central memory, regulatory and stem cell-like memory CD4+ T cells with a panel that included CD45RO, CCR7, CD25, CD127, CD95 and CD27. A purity above 95% was achieved for all sorted populations. PBMCs were separated immediately by Lymphoprep density gradient centrifugation and were stained directly, without being cultured. To minimize batch effects, samples were stained and sorted in pairs, one healthy donor with one patient per experiment. What the study reported, not specific to this receptor: Because cDNA was sequenced instead of genomic DNA, activated cells with high expression could be over-represented, although the groups did not differ in activation or CD3 levels. Type 1 diabetes patients showed a moderate but significant shortening of TCRB CDR3 length in all four CD4+ subsets. Only small numbers of individuals were included in the HLA sub-analyses, which left unresolved whether HLA type had any influence on TCRB rearrangement. PCR may preferentially amplify shorter templates, but because patient and control samples were amplified and corrected together, any resulting skew would affect both groups equally. The naive, central memory and regulatory TCRB repertoires appeared to resemble one another more closely among patients than among healthy donors. At VDJ recombination sites, type 1 diabetes patients had fewer insertions and more deleted nucleotides, which implies abnormalities in thymic rearrangement.

Sequencing input: naive CD4+ T cells from blood. The cell subset or site label, as the study defines it: true naive CD4+ T cells. This receptor was taken from a man between 18 and 35 years old in good health. The chain was built from TRBV7-2 and TRBJ2-1; 11 bases in between match TRBD2. The nucleotide sequence reads TGTGCCAGCAGCTTAGTAGGGACTAGCGGAAAAAACAATGAGCAGTTCTTC. Its amino acids are CASSLVGTSGKNNEQFF. With the portions outside the CDR3 filled from the reference TRBV7-2 and TRBJ2-1 genes, the complete variable region becomes GAGVSQSPSNKVTEKGKDVELRCDPISGHTALYWYRQSLGQGLEFLIYFQGNSAPDKSGLPSDRFSAERTGGSVSTLTIQRTQQEDSAVYLCASSLVGTSGKNNEQFFGPGTRLTVL.